A single sample gave rise to the 25 T cell receptor beta chains below, sequenced in a study of shared clonotypes between healthy human individuals. Clones were read by immunoSEQ multiplex PCR, and TCRdb kept only the in-frame ones, dropping some. The sample contains some 980,000 clones, approximately 80% of which appear only once. Sample: memory CD4+ T cells sorted from blood. As to subset: CD45RA-negative fraction. The receptors originated from a young man in good health.

The gene calls are TRBV18 and TRBJ2-7; TRBD2 matches 13 bases. The V segment lost 3 bases and the J segment 6 bases; nucleotides outside the gene matches: 8. CDR3 size: 16 residues. Germline V gene lookup returns CDR1 KGHSH and CDR2 LQKENI. This CDR3 reads CASSPQWTSGRTEQYF. CDR3 DNA sequence: TGTGCCAGCTCACCCCAATGGACTAGCGGGAGAACCGAGCAGTACTTC.

The chain has TRBV4-3 and TRBJ2-7; 7 nucleotides align to TRBD1. CDR3 length: 14 residues. The germline V gene has CDR1 LGHNA and CDR2 YSLEER. V shed 2 bases, J shed 5 bases, and the junction held 6 bases outside the gene matches. The CDR3 DNA reads as TGCGCCAGCAGCCAAAGCCGGGACAGTCACGAGCAGTACTTC. This gives the protein CASSQSRDSHEQYF.

The chain carries TRBV21-1 and TRBJ2-1; the table names TRBD2, a call not compared with the DNA. TRBV21-1 is classified as a pseudogene. There are 21 residues in the CDR3. CDR3 DNA: TGTGCCACCCTACGCGAAGGGGTTCGGGGACTAGGTTGGATCTCCTACAATGAGCAGTTCTTC. Translating it yields CATLREGVRGLGWISYNEQFF.

V usage is TRBV4-1 and J usage is TRBJ2-2; 9 nucleotides line up with TRBD2. The CDR3 runs to 15 residues. Trimming took 7 bases from V and 2 from J; bases not matched to a gene: 5. Germline V gene sequence: CDR1 MGHRA, CDR2 YSYEKL. The CDR3 loop is CASKVLAGNTGELFF. For the CDR3, the DNA is TGCGCCAGCAAAGTGCTAGCGGGAAACACCGGGGAGCTGTTTTTT.

This chain joins TRBV7-2 and TRBJ2-7, with 8 bases that match TRBD2. The V gene end was trimmed by 0 bases and the J gene end by 2 bases; junction bases not matched to a gene: 3. This CDR3 contains 15 residues. Germline CDR1 reads SGHTA; CDR2 reads FQGNSA. The CDR3 spells CASSLAQRETYEQYF. Here the CDR3 DNA reads TGTGCCAGCAGCTTAGCTCAGCGGGAGACCTACGAGCAGTACTTC. The whole variable domain, filled in from reference TRBV7-2 and TRBJ2-7, reads GAGVSQSPSNKVTEKGKDVELRCDPISGHTALYWYRQSLGQGLEFLIYFQGNSAPDKSGLPSDRFSAERTGGSVSTLTIQRTQQEDSAVYLCASSLAQRETYEQYFGPGTRLTVT.

In this sample, this clone turned up a few times. The chain uses TRBV2 and TRBJ1-6; no reliable D call. Germline loops: CDR1 SNHLY, CDR2 FYNNEI. CDR3 length: 14 residues. V was cut by 11 bases and J by 2 bases, with 13 bases left in between. CDR3 bases: TGTGCCGGAGGCGGCGGAGCCTATAATTCACCCCTCCACTTT. Its translation: CAGGGGAYNSPLHF.

In regard to this clone: Additional DNA sequences in this sample encode the identical CDR3. V and J are TRBV29-1 and TRBJ1-1; unclear D gene. There are 11 residues in the CDR3. The V gene lost 7 bases and the J gene lost 1 base, with 7 bases spanning the gap. Germline V gene data show CDR1 as SQVTM and CDR2 as ANQGSEA. The chain's CDR3 is CSARRNTEAFF. The CDR3 coding sequence is TGCAGCGCAAGGAGGAACACTGAAGCTTTCTTT.

This chain connects TRBV9 to TRBJ1-1; TRBD1 matches at 8 bases. The length of the CDR3 is 14 residues. J lost 6 bases, V lost 4 bases, and 8 bases had no gene match. From germline, CDR1 is SGDLS and CDR2 YYNGEE. CDR3 in amino acids: CASSPLTTGAEAFF. The CDR3 coding sequence is TGTGCCAGCAGCCCCCTCACGACAGGGGCTGAAGCTTTCTTT.

The chain combines TRBV9 with TRBJ1-4; D is unclear. Germline V gene lookup returns CDR1 SGDLS and CDR2 YYNGEE. There are 15 residues in the CDR3. V was cut by 0 bases and J by 3 bases, with 9 bases left in between. The CDR3 protein is CASSVGTLANEKLFF. In DNA, the CDR3 is TGTGCCAGCAGCGTAGGGACTCTGGCTAATGAAAAACTGTTTTTT. Together with reference TRBV9 and TRBJ1-4, the CDR3 gives the full variable domain: DSGVTQTPKHLITATGQRVTLRCSPRSGDLSVYWYQQSLDQGLQFLIQYYNGEERAKGNILERFSAQQFPDLHSELNLSSLELGDSALYFCASSVGTLANEKLFFGSGTQLSVL.

The rearrangement joins TRBV7-9 to TRBJ2-1, with D possibly TRBD2 on 6 matching bases. The germline gives CDR1 SEHNR, CDR2 FQNEAQ (reference sequence). The CDR3 covers 17 residues. V was shortened by 5 bases and J by 1 base, with 18 bases between the two germline ends. The chain's CDR3 is CASSPARSSGSYNEQFF. CDR3 in DNA: TGTGCCAGCAGCCCTGCGCGGAGTAGCGGATCCTACAATGAGCAGTTCTTC.

The chain recombines TRBV19 with TRBJ1-5; 9 positions agree with TRBD1. The CDR3 spans 15 residues. Germline CDR1 LNHDA, CDR2 SQIVND (reference sequence). V shed 3 bases, J shed 5 bases, and the junction held 5 bases outside the gene matches. DNA of the CDR3: TGTGCCAGTAGTATGGGGCGGACAGGGGATCAGCCCCAGCATTTT. Amino acids: CASSMGRTGDQPQHF.

The chain recombines TRBV9 with TRBJ2-5, with 9 bases fitting TRBD2. CDR1 and CDR2 (germline): SGDLS, YYNGEE. Trimming cost V 2 bases and J 4 bases; bases outside gene matches: 3. The CDR3 sequence is 14 residues long. The CDR3 region is CASSVGTSTETQYF. The CDR3 DNA reads as TGTGCCAGCAGCGTGGGGACTAGCACAGAGACCCAGTACTTC. The complete variable domain, with remaining parts taken from reference TRBV9 and TRBJ2-5, reads DSGVTQTPKHLITATGQRVTLRCSPRSGDLSVYWYQQSLDQGLQFLIQYYNGEERAKGNILERFSAQQFPDLHSELNLSSLELGDSALYFCASSVGTSTETQYFGPGTRLLVL.

J is TRBJ1-2 and V is TRBV19; tentatively, D is TRBD1 (5 bases). V lost 3 bases to trimming and J lost 4 bases, with 18 bases between them. CDR1 LNHDA and CDR2 SQIVND come from the germline V gene (reference sequence). This CDR3 contains 16 residues. CDR3 region: CASSIRDQVTFYGYTF. The DNA for the CDR3 is TGTGCCAGTAGTATTCGGGACCAGGTAACCTTCTATGGCTACACCTTC.

The chain uses TRBV6-5 and TRBJ1-6, with D hard to call. CDR3 length equals 16 residues. The V gene's germline CDR1 is MNHEY and CDR2 SVGAGI. With 0 bases removed from V and 4 bases from J, the gap between germline ends came to 10 bases. This CDR3 is CASSYSSTAYNSPLHF. The CDR3 DNA reads TGTGCCAGCAGTTACTCGTCCACCGCATATAATTCACCCCTCCACTTT.

The rearrangement joins TRBV27 to TRBJ1-2; 7 positions agree with TRBD1. The CDR3 is made up of 15 amino acids. Germline V gene data show CDR1 as MNHEY and CDR2 as SMNVEV (reference sequence). The trim removed 5 bases at V and 4 bases at J, leaving 10 bases unmatched. DNA of the CDR3: TGTGCCAGCAGTCAACTTACCGGGACAGCCTATGGCTACACCTTC. Translated, it gives CASSQLTGTAYGYTF.

The chain has TRBV18 and TRBJ1-3, with no clear D. The germline CDR1 and CDR2 sequences are KGHSH and LQKENI. This CDR3 has 13 amino acids. V was shortened by 5 bases and J by 2 bases, with 7 bases between the two germline ends. The CDR3 nucleotides are TGTGCCAGCTCAGCCGGGCCTGGAAACACCATATATTTT. As protein: CASSAGPGNTIYF. Full variable domain (outside the CDR3, taken from reference TRBV18 and TRBJ1-3): NAGVMQNPRHLVRRRGQEARLRCSPMKGHSHVYWYRQLPEEGLKFMVYLQKENIIDESGMPKERFSAEFPKEGPSILRIQQVVRGDSAAYFCASSAGPGNTIYFGEGSWLTVV.

The CDR3, as DNA: TGTGCCAGCAGTTATGGGGGAGCTAACTATGGCTACACCTTC. Its translation: CASSYGGANYGYTF. The chain joins TRBV6-1 to TRBJ1-2; perhaps TRBD1 as D (5 bases). Per the germline V gene, CDR1 is MNHNS and CDR2 is SASEGT. V was pared by 5 bases and J by 0 bases, with 10 bases between. The CDR3 has 14 amino acids.

About this clone itself: Other DNA sequences in this sample translate to the same CDR3. In DNA, the CDR3 is TGCGCCAGCAGCCTGTACCAAGAGACCCAGTACTTC. Amino acids: CASSLYQETQYF. The rearrangement links TRBV5-1 to TRBJ2-5; D is uncertain. Germline values: CDR1 SGHRS, CDR2 YFSETQ. With 4 bases removed from V and 0 bases from J, the gap between germline ends came to 4 bases. The CDR3 sequence is 12 residues long.

The genes are TRBV6-6 and TRBJ1-3; tentative D call: TRBD1 (6 bases). The CDR3 contains 14 residues. The germline gives CDR1 MNHNY, CDR2 SVGAGI (reference sequence). Trimming cost V 4 bases and J 4 bases, with 11 bases left between them. The CDR3 here is CASSSWGAGNTIYF. For the CDR3, the DNA is TGTGCCAGCAGTTCCTGGGGGGCAGGAAACACCATATATTTT.

The chain uses TRBV6-1 and TRBJ1-6, with a tentative D call TRBD1 (5 bases). The germline CDR1 and CDR2 sequences are MNHNS and SASEGT. V lost 8 bases and J 5 bases, leaving 16 bases between the germline ends. The CDR3 covers 15 residues. CDR3 residues: CASSTAGSHNSPLHF. For the CDR3, the DNA is TGTGCCAGCTCAACCGCAGGGTCCCATAATTCACCCCTCCACTTT.

Comment on this clone: The identical CDR3 is also encoded by other nucleotide sequences in the sample. V is TRBV28 and J is TRBJ2-2; TRBD2 aligns across 8 bases. CDR3 length: 14 amino acids. Per germline, CDR1 MDHEN and CDR2 SYDVKM. Trimming at V came to 5 bases and at J to 4 bases, leaving 3 bases not matched to a gene. CDR3 loop: CASSPGGVTGELFF. CDR3 coding DNA: TGTGCCAGCAGTCCGGGAGGGGTCACCGGGGAGCTGTTTTTT. Looking up the rest from reference TRBV28 and TRBJ2-2 gives the full variable domain: DVKVTQSSRYLVKRTGEKVFLECVQDMDHENMFWYRQDPGLGLRLIYFSYDVKMKEKGDIPEGYSVSREKKERFSLILESASTNQTSMYLCASSPGGVTGELFFGEGSRLTVL.

This chain joins TRBV10-3 and TRBJ2-7; D is uncertain. CDR1 is ENHRY and CDR2 is SYGVKD in the germline V gene. There are 13 residues in the CDR3. Trimming took off 6 bases at V and 0 bases at J, with 9 bases between the two ends. In DNA form, the CDR3 reads TGTGCCATCAGCATACTCGTCTCCTACGAGCAGTACTTC. Amino acids: CAISILVSYEQYF.

The chain joins TRBV9 to TRBJ2-7, with TRBD2 matching over 10 bases. Per the germline V gene, CDR1 is SGDLS and CDR2 is YYNGEE. CDR3 size: 15 residues. Trimming removed 1 base from V and 3 bases from J; junction bases left unmatched: 4. The CDR3: CASSVSGTSVYEQYF. The CDR3 DNA reads as TGTGCCAGCAGCGTATCCGGGACTAGCGTCTACGAGCAGTACTTC. Filled out from reference TRBV9 and TRBJ2-7, the complete variable domain reads DSGVTQTPKHLITATGQRVTLRCSPRSGDLSVYWYQQSLDQGLQFLIQYYNGEERAKGNILERFSAQQFPDLHSELNLSSLELGDSALYFCASSVSGTSVYEQYFGPGTRLTVT.

The genes are TRBV27 and TRBJ1-2; TRBD1 matches 8 bases. Germline CDR1 is MNHEY and CDR2 is SMNVEV (reference sequence). V gave up 5 bases and J gave up 4 bases; unmatched junction bases: 6. The CDR3 is 14 residues long. In DNA, the CDR3 is TGTGCCAGCAGTCTAAGGACAGGGCCCTATGGCTACACCTTC. It translates to CASSLRTGPYGYTF.

This clone was seen more than once but under ten times. The chain uses TRBV13 and TRBJ1-4; TRBD1 is a possible D gene (6 bases). CDR1 PRHDT and CDR2 FYEKMQ come from the germline V gene (reference sequence). Trimming cost V 8 bases and J 5 bases, with 12 bases left between them. CDR3 length: 13 residues. The CDR3 DNA reads as TGTGCCAGCTCAGGGGCCCGCAATGAAAAACTGTTTTTT. Amino acid sequence: CASSGARNEKLFF.